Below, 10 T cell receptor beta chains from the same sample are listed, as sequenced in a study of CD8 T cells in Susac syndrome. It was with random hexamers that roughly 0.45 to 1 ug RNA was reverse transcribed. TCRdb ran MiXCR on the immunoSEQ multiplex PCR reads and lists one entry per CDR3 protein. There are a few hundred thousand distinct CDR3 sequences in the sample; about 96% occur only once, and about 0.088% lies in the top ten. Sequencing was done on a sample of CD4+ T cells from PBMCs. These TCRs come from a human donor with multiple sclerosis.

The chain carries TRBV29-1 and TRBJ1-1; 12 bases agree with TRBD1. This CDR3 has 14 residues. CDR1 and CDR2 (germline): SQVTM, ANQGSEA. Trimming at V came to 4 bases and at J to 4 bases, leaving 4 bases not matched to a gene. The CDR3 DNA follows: TGCAGCGTTGTTGGGACAGGGGGCCTCACTGAAGCTTTCTTT. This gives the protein CSVVGTGGLTEAFF.

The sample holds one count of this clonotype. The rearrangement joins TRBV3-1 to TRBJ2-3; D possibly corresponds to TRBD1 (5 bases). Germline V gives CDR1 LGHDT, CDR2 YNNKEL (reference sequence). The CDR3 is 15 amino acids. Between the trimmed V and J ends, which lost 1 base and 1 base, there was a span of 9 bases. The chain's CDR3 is CASSQADRRTDTQYF. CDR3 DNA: TGTGCCAGCAGCCAAGCAGACAGACGCACAGATACGCAGTATTTT.

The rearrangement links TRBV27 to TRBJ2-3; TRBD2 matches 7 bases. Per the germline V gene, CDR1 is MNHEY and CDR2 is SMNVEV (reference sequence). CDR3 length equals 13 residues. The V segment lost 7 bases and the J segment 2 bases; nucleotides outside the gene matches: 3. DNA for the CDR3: TGTGCCAGCAAGCGGGATTCCACAGATACGCAGTATTTT. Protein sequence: CASKRDSTDTQYF.

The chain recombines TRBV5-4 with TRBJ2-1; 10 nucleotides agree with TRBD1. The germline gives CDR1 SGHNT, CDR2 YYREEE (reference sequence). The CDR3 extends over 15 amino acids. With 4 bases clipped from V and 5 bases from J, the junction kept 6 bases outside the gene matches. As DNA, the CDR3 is TGTGCCAGCAGCAGGGACAGGGGTTCGCACAATGAGCAGTTCTTC. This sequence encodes CASSRDRGSHNEQFF.

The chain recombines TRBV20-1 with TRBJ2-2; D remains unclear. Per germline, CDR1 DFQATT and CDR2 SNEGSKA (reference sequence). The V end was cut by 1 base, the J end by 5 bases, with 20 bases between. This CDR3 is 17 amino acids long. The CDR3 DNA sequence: TGCAGTGCTAGAGTAGGTGGCAGACCAACCGATACCGGGGAGCTGTTTTTT. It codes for CSARVGGRPTDTGELFF.

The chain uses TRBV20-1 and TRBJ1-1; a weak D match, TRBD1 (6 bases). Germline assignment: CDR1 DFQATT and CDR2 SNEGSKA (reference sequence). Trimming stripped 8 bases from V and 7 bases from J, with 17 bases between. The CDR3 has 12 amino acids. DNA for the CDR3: TGCAGTCCGGGTGGGCAGGGGATTGAAGCTTTCTTT. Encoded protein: CSPGGQGIEAFF.

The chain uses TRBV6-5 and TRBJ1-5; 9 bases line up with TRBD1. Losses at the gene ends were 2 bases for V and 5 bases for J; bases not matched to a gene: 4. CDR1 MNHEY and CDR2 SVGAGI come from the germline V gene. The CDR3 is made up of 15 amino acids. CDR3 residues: CASSYGTGPYQPQHF. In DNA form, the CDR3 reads TGTGCCAGCAGTTACGGGACAGGGCCGTATCAGCCCCAGCATTTT.

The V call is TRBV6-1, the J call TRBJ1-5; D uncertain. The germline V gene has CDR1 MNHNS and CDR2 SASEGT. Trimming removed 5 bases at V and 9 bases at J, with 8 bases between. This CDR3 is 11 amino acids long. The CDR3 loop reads CASSSSGPQHF. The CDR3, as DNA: TGTGCCAGCAGTTCTTCTGGGCCCCAGCATTTT.

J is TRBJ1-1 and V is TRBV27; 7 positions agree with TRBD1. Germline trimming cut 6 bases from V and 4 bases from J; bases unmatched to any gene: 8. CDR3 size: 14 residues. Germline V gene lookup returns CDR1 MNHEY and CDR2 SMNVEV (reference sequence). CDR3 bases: TGTGCCAGCAGACTGGGGACAGCTACCACTGAAGCTTTCTTT. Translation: CASRLGTATTEAFF.

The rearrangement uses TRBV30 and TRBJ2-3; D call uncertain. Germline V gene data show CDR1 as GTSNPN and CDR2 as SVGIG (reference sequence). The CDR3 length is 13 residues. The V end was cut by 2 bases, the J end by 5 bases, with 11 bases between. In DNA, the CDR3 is TGTGCCTGGAGTCTCGTTTTTGGAGATACGCAGTATTTT. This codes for CAWSLVFGDTQYF.